These T cell receptor beta chains were read from a single sample in a study of T cell responses to AZD1222 COVID-19 vaccine. TCRdb's copy holds only in-frame clones and misses some; the assay was immunoSEQ multiplex PCR. The sample includes about 88,000 clones, under 95% of them seen just once. The sample was peripheral blood, taken on day 0 of MenACWY control vaccination. These receptors were obtained from an adult in good health. Both conserved end residues are part of each CDR3. Each record gives: J gene, CDR3 length, D gene, clone size, V gene, CDR3 protein, CDR3 DNA. A D gene is named only where the DNA matches it firmly. Size tells how often a clone was seen (once, few, many) or the class of an expanded clone, and some rows leave it out.

j_gene: TRBJ2-3
len: 14
d_gene: TRBD2
abundance: once
v_gene: TRBV7-9
CDR3aa: CAAGPSGFTDTQYF
CDR3nt: TGTGCAGCTGGACCTAGCGGCTTCACAGATACGCAGTATTTT

j_gene: TRBJ1-1
len: 13
d_gene: NA
abundance: few
v_gene: TRBV6-5
CDR3aa: CASSLQLNTEAFF
CDR3nt: TGTGCCAGCAGTTTACAGCTGAACACTGAAGCTTTCTTT

j_gene: TRBJ1-4
len: 13
d_gene: NA
abundance: once
v_gene: TRBV12-3/TRBV12-4
CDR3aa: CASSLPTGEKLFF
CDR3nt: TGTGCCAGCAGTTTACCGACAGGTGAAAAACTGTTTTTT

j_gene: TRBJ2-6
len: 17
d_gene: TRBD1
abundance: NA
v_gene: TRBV5-1
CDR3aa: CASSLGQDHSGANVLTF
CDR3nt: TGCGCCAGCAGCCTCGGACAGGACCACTCTGGGGCCAACGTCCTGACTTTC

j_gene: TRBJ1-1
len: 17
d_gene: TRBD1
abundance: once
v_gene: TRBV19
CDR3aa: CASSILGQGLGYTEAFF
CDR3nt: TGTGCCAGTAGTATTTTGGGACAGGGATTGGGGTACACTGAAGCTTTCTTT

j_gene: TRBJ1-4
len: 15
d_gene: NA
abundance: NA
v_gene: TRBV7-6
CDR3aa: CASSPIGGINEKLFF
CDR3nt: TGTGCCAGCAGCCCCATCGGGGGGATTAATGAAAAACTGTTTTTT

j_gene: TRBJ1-6
len: 16
d_gene: NA
abundance: few
v_gene: TRBV2
CDR3aa: CASSVDGDSYNSPLHF
CDR3nt: TGTGCCAGCAGTGTGGACGGGGACTCCTATAATTCACCCCTCCACTTT

j_gene: TRBJ1-1
len: 15
d_gene: NA
abundance: few
v_gene: TRBV25-1
CDR3aa: CASSGGLTGRFEAFF
CDR3nt: TGTGCCAGCAGCGGGGGACTGACAGGACGTTTTGAAGCTTTCTTT

j_gene: TRBJ2-7
len: 13
d_gene: NA
abundance: NA
v_gene: TRBV29-1
CDR3aa: CSVKGEQGYEQYF
CDR3nt: TGCAGCGTTAAAGGGGAACAGGGCTACGAGCAGTACTTC

j_gene: TRBJ2-1
len: 14
d_gene: NA
abundance: NA
v_gene: TRBV10-3
CDR3aa: CAISVGGGGNEQFF
CDR3nt: TGTGCCATCAGTGTTGGGGGCGGGGGCAATGAGCAGTTCTTC

j_gene: TRBJ2-2
len: 15
d_gene: NA
abundance: NA
v_gene: TRBV6-1
CDR3aa: CASSERKHVTGELFF
CDR3nt: TGTGCCAGCAGTGAACGGAAGCACGTCACCGGGGAGCTGTTTTTT

j_gene: TRBJ2-7
len: 13
d_gene: NA
abundance: NA
v_gene: TRBV28
CDR3aa: CASSLSQFYEQYF
CDR3nt: TGTGCCAGCAGTTTAAGCCAGTTCTACGAGCAGTACTTC

j_gene: TRBJ2-6
len: 17
d_gene: TRBD1
abundance: NA
v_gene: TRBV7-3
CDR3aa: CASSPRDRVAGANVLTF
CDR3nt: TGTGCCAGCAGCCCCCGGGACAGGGTCGCTGGGGCCAACGTCCTGACTTTC

j_gene: TRBJ1-1
len: 14
d_gene: TRBD1
abundance: NA
v_gene: TRBV7-9
CDR3aa: CASSSGGVGTEAFF
CDR3nt: TGTGCCAGCAGTTCAGGGGGCGTGGGAACTGAAGCTTTCTTT

j_gene: TRBJ2-7
len: 14
d_gene: NA
abundance: NA
v_gene: TRBV11-2
CDR3aa: CASSLDLGPYEQYF
CDR3nt: TGTGCCAGCAGCTTAGATTTGGGGCCCTACGAGCAGTACTTC

j_gene: TRBJ2-1
len: 13
d_gene: NA
abundance: NA
v_gene: TRBV5-6
CDR3aa: CASRGATGDEQFF
CDR3nt: TGTGCCAGCAGGGGAGCGACAGGCGATGAGCAGTTCTTC

j_gene: TRBJ2-3
len: 17
d_gene: TRBD2
abundance: NA
v_gene: TRBV6-1
CDR3aa: CASSEMGLAGSTDTQYF
CDR3nt: TGTGCCAGCAGTGAAATGGGACTAGCGGGGAGTACAGATACGCAGTATTTT

j_gene: TRBJ1-1
len: 13
d_gene: NA
abundance: NA
v_gene: TRBV29-1
CDR3aa: CSVDGTRNTEAFF
CDR3nt: TGCAGCGTTGACGGGACAAGGAACACTGAAGCTTTCTTT

j_gene: TRBJ1-4
len: 15
d_gene: TRBD1
abundance: NA
v_gene: TRBV6-5
CDR3aa: CASEKGGQGGEKLFF
CDR3nt: TGTGCCAGCGAAAAGGGGGGACAGGGAGGAGAAAAACTGTTTTTT

j_gene: TRBJ2-7
len: 17
d_gene: NA
abundance: NA
v_gene: TRBV5-1
CDR3aa: CASKTLPTGTLKYEQYF
CDR3nt: TGCGCCAGCAAAACCCTTCCAACCGGGACACTAAAATACGAGCAGTACTTC

j_gene: TRBJ2-7
len: 15
d_gene: NA
abundance: NA
v_gene: TRBV2
CDR3aa: CASRPPPGTTYEQYF
CDR3nt: TGTGCCAGCAGACCCCCTCCCGGGACAACCTACGAGCAGTACTTC

j_gene: TRBJ1-2
len: 14
d_gene: NA
abundance: NA
v_gene: TRBV2
CDR3aa: CASSDVGAAYGYTF
CDR3nt: TGTGCCAGCAGTGACGTTGGGGCAGCCTATGGCTACACCTTC

j_gene: TRBJ2-3
len: 15
d_gene: TRBD1
abundance: once
v_gene: TRBV12-5
CDR3aa: CASGQDRGGTDTQYF
CDR3nt: TGTGCTAGTGGACAGGACAGGGGCGGCACAGATACGCAGTATTTT

j_gene: TRBJ1-3
len: 14
d_gene: TRBD1
abundance: NA
v_gene: TRBV5-1
CDR3aa: CASSAGTGPAPVYF
CDR3nt: TGCGCCAGCAGCGCAGGGACAGGACCGGCCCCTGTATATTTT

j_gene: TRBJ1-1
len: 16
d_gene: TRBD1
abundance: few
v_gene: TRBV15
CDR3aa: CATSSPGGRTNTEAFF
CDR3nt: TGTGCCACCAGCAGCCCAGGGGGGAGGACGAACACTGAAGCTTTCTTT

j_gene: TRBJ2-5
len: 15
d_gene: NA
abundance: NA
v_gene: TRBV9
CDR3aa: CASSYGAGTQETQYF
CDR3nt: TGTGCCAGCAGCTACGGGGCAGGAACTCAAGAGACCCAGTACTTC

j_gene: TRBJ2-5
len: 15
d_gene: TRBD1
abundance: NA
v_gene: TRBV7-2
CDR3aa: CASSGRDSLQETQYF
CDR3nt: TGTGCCAGCAGCGGCCGGGACAGTCTCCAAGAGACCCAGTACTTC

j_gene: TRBJ2-5
len: 13
d_gene: NA
abundance: NA
v_gene: TRBV7-2
CDR3aa: CASSLSGAETQYF
CDR3nt: TGTGCCAGCAGCTTATCAGGGGCAGAGACCCAGTACTTC

j_gene: TRBJ1-2
len: 14
d_gene: NA
abundance: NA
v_gene: TRBV9
CDR3aa: CASSVAGDRYGYTF
CDR3nt: TGTGCCAGCAGCGTAGCGGGGGATCGCTATGGCTACACCTTC

j_gene: TRBJ1-2
len: 14
d_gene: TRBD1
abundance: NA
v_gene: TRBV7-8
CDR3aa: CASSPGTGGGGYTF
CDR3nt: TGTGCCAGCAGCCCAGGGACAGGGGGTGGCGGCTACACCTTC

j_gene: TRBJ2-2
len: 15
d_gene: NA
abundance: NA
v_gene: TRBV6-5
CDR3aa: CASSLFGANTGELFF
CDR3nt: TGTGCCAGCAGCCTATTCGGGGCGAACACCGGGGAGCTGTTTTTT

j_gene: TRBJ1-1
len: 13
d_gene: NA
abundance: NA
v_gene: TRBV18
CDR3aa: CASFLHLNTEAFF
CDR3nt: TGTGCCAGCTTTCTACATTTGAACACTGAAGCTTTCTTT

j_gene: TRBJ2-2
len: 13
d_gene: NA
abundance: NA
v_gene: TRBV18
CDR3aa: CASSPDSAGELFF
CDR3nt: TGTGCCAGCTCACCGGACTCGGCCGGGGAGCTGTTTTTT

j_gene: TRBJ2-3
len: 15
d_gene: TRBD2
abundance: NA
v_gene: TRBV7-3
CDR3aa: CASTLTSGGGDTQYF
CDR3nt: TGTGCCAGCACCCTGACTAGCGGGGGAGGAGATACGCAGTATTTT

j_gene: TRBJ2-1
len: 14
d_gene: NA
abundance: NA
v_gene: TRBV29-1
CDR3aa: CSVESGTKYNEQFF
CDR3nt: TGCAGCGTTGAATCAGGGACCAAATACAATGAGCAGTTCTTC

j_gene: TRBJ2-2
len: 14
d_gene: TRBD1
abundance: once
v_gene: TRBV2
CDR3aa: CASSGQGSTGELFF
CDR3nt: TGTGCCAGCAGTGGACAGGGGAGCACCGGGGAGCTGTTTTTT

j_gene: TRBJ2-3
len: 12
d_gene: NA
abundance: NA
v_gene: TRBV28
CDR3aa: CASRVSTDTQYF
CDR3nt: TGTGCCAGCAGAGTCAGCACAGATACGCAGTATTTT

j_gene: TRBJ1-4
len: 15
d_gene: TRBD1
abundance: NA
v_gene: TRBV11-2
CDR3aa: CASSYQGQGDEKLFF
CDR3nt: TGTGCCAGCAGTTACCAGGGACAGGGGGATGAAAAACTGTTTTTT

j_gene: TRBJ1-1
len: 15
d_gene: NA
abundance: NA
v_gene: TRBV5-1
CDR3aa: CASSLAGTLNTEAFF
CDR3nt: TGCGCCAGCAGCTTGGCCGGCACTTTGAACACTGAAGCTTTCTTT

j_gene: TRBJ2-1
len: 17
d_gene: TRBD2
abundance: NA
v_gene: TRBV5-1
CDR3aa: CASSLAARGGAWDEQFF
CDR3nt: TGCGCCAGCAGCTTGGCCGCTCGCGGGGGGGCCTGGGATGAGCAGTTCTTC

j_gene: TRBJ2-6
len: 18
d_gene: NA
abundance: NA
v_gene: TRBV11-2
CDR3aa: CASSPRRDPSSGANVLTF
CDR3nt: TGTGCCAGCAGCCCGCGCCGGGACCCAAGCTCTGGGGCCAACGTCCTGACTTTC